Presented here are 28 T cell receptor beta chains from one specimen sequenced in a study of blood T cell repertoires in COVID-19 (dated by TCRdb to about 2020). Library preparation used the immunoSEQ multiplex PCR assay. TCRdb carries this immuneACCESS record with in-frame sequences only. Its versions omit some clonotypes, under half of them owing to an unresolved V gene in the studies checked, with the rest unexplained. The sample records tens of thousands of clones, 79% of which are singletons. In total, the top ten clones hold around 25% of the sample. Sequencing input: peripheral blood. Receptor source: a man between 65 and 85 years old with acute or convalescent COVID-19.

Written as DNA, the CDR3 is TGTGCCAGCAGTTGGGCAGGGGACGCGAACACCGGGGAGCTGTTTTTT. This translates into CASSWAGDANTGELFF. The V gene is TRBV27, the J gene TRBJ2-2; perhaps TRBD1 as D (6 bases). The CDR3 has 16 amino acids. The V end was cut by 4 bases, the J end by 0 bases, with 12 bases between. Per germline, CDR1 MNHEY and CDR2 SMNVEV (reference sequence).

CDR3 region: CASSLGSGAYNEQFF. CDR3 bases: TGTGCCAGCAGCTTAGGCAGCGGAGCCTACAATGAGCAGTTCTTC. The V and J genes are TRBV11-2 and TRBJ2-1, with TRBD2 as a possible D gene (5 bases). Germline values: CDR1 SGHAT, CDR2 FQNNGV. Trimming shortened V by 1 base and J by 2 bases, and 9 bases separated the two germline ends. The CDR3 is 15 residues long.

The chain is built from TRBV18 and TRBJ2-3; TRBD1 is a possible D gene (6 bases). V was pared by 3 bases and J by 1 base, with 17 bases between. Per germline, CDR1 KGHSH and CDR2 LQKENI. This CDR3 has 17 residues. The CDR3 DNA follows: TGTGCCAGCTCACCTACCGGCTTTGCAGGGGGCACAGATACGCAGTATTTT. This sequence encodes CASSPTGFAGGTDTQYF.

The rearrangement links TRBV11-2 to TRBJ2-1; TRBD1 agrees at 7 bases. The CDR3 runs 15 residues. V dropped 7 bases and J dropped 0; count of bases not matched to a gene: 6. CDR1 is SGHAT, CDR2 FQNNGV, per germline. This CDR3 reads CASTWDSVSYNEQFF. The CDR3 region has the DNA TGTGCCAGCACCTGGGACAGTGTCTCCTACAATGAGCAGTTCTTC. The full variable domain, in which reference TRBV11-2 and TRBJ2-1 provide the parts outside the CDR3, is EAGVAQSPRYKIIEKRQSVAFWCNPISGHATLYWYQQILGQGPKLLIQFQNNGVVDDSQLPKDRFSAERLKGVDSTLKIQPAKLEDSAVYLCASTWDSVSYNEQFFGPGTRLTVL.

This clone has a handful of counts. This chain links TRBV12-3 or TRBV12-4 with TRBJ1-2; TRBD1 agrees at 7 bases. With V trimmed by 8 bases and J by 8 bases, 8 bases remained unmatched. CDR3 size: 12 residues. CDR3 region: CASRQGGEGYTF. CDR3 in DNA: TGTGCCAGCCGACAGGGAGGTGAGGGCTACACCTTC.

The V and J genes are TRBV27 and TRBJ1-2; D perhaps matches TRBD1 (5 bases). From germline, CDR1 is MNHEY and CDR2 SMNVEV (reference sequence). With 7 bases removed from V and 2 bases from J, the gap between germline ends came to 8 bases. This CDR3 is built from 12 residues. CDR3 in amino acids: CASTSGNYGYTF. The CDR3 region has the DNA TGTGCCAGCACCTCAGGGAACTATGGCTACACCTTC.

V and J are TRBV6-2 or TRBV6-3 and TRBJ2-1, with D perhaps TRBD1 (6 bases). V was clipped by 3 bases and J by 9 bases, with 24 bases between them. The CDR3 runs 17 residues. The germline gives CDR1 MNHEY, CDR2 SVGEGT. The CDR3 loop reads CASSYGGQAHRNGEQFF. The CDR3 coding sequence is TGTGCCAGCAGTTATGGGGGCCAGGCCCACAGAAATGGTGAGCAGTTCTTC.

This clone was observed once. The chain carries TRBV11-2 and TRBJ2-3; 11 bases fit TRBD2. V shed 6 bases and J 0 bases; nucleotides not matched to a gene: 2. This CDR3 is 15 amino acids long. Per germline, CDR1 SGHAT and CDR2 FQNNGV. The CDR3 DNA reads TGTGCCAGCAGGCGGACTAGCGGGAGCACAGATACGCAGTATTTT. It translates to CASRRTSGSTDTQYF.

This clone came up once. The V and J genes are TRBV27 and TRBJ1-5; D might be TRBD1 (5 bases). The V end was cut by 2 bases, the J end by 0 bases, with 5 bases between. Germline lookup yields CDR1 MNHEY and CDR2 SMNVEV (reference sequence). CDR3 length: 14 amino acids. CDR3 in DNA: TGTGCCAGCAGTTTACAGGGTAGCAATCAGCCCCAGCATTTT. Translating gives CASSLQGSNQPQHF.

This chain joins TRBV18 and TRBJ2-1; no clear D. Germline-derived CDR1 and CDR2 are KGHSH and LQKENI. Trimming removed 6 bases from V and 5 bases from J, with 11 bases in between. The CDR3 is made up of 13 amino acids. CDR3 region: CASSPLINNEQFF. The DNA of the CDR3 is TGTGCCAGCTCCCCCCTAATTAACAATGAGCAGTTCTTC.

J is TRBJ2-7 and V is TRBV7-9; tentatively, D is TRBD2 (6 bases). The V end lost 5 bases, the J end lost 3 bases, and 14 bases lay between the germline ends. The CDR3 extends over 14 amino acids. The germline CDR1 and CDR2 sequences are SEHNR and FQNEAQ (reference sequence). CDR3 region: CASSPGWGGYEQYF. The CDR3 DNA follows: TGTGCCAGCAGCCCGGGTTGGGGAGGCTACGAGCAGTACTTC.

This clone has just a few counts. The CDR3 sequence: CASSILSDSNTEAFF. The CDR3, as DNA: TGTGCCAGTAGTATACTCTCGGACAGTAACACTGAAGCTTTCTTT. V gene TRBV19 combines with J gene TRBJ1-1, with D possibly being TRBD1 (6 bases). The germline V gene encodes CDR1 LNHDA and CDR2 SQIVND (reference sequence). V gave up 2 bases and J gave up 2 bases, with 12 bases separating them. There are 15 residues in the CDR3.

This chain connects TRBV4-3 to TRBJ2-7, with 9 bases matching TRBD1. The CDR3 has 15 amino acids. V gave up 0 bases and J gave up 5 bases; unmatched junction bases: 5. Germline V CDR1 and CDR2: LGHNA, YSLEER. CDR3 in amino acids: CASSQDGTGYDEQYF. The DNA for the CDR3 is TGCGCCAGCAGCCAAGACGGGACAGGGTATGACGAGCAGTACTTC.

This clone has just a few counts. The rearrangement links TRBV5-1 to TRBJ2-7; a weak D match, TRBD2 (5 bases). CDR3 length: 14 residues. The germline V gene encodes CDR1 SGHRS and CDR2 YFSETQ. V was shortened by 3 bases and J by 3 bases, with 13 bases between the two germline ends. DNA for the CDR3: TGCGCCAGCAGCTCGAACATAGGAGGCTACGAGCAGTACTTC. Protein product: CASSSNIGGYEQYF.

This chain connects TRBV28 to TRBJ2-1; 8 nucleotides align to TRBD1. This CDR3 has 18 amino acids. The germline CDR1 and CDR2 sequences are MDHEN and SYDVKM. The V gene end was trimmed by 5 bases and the J gene end by 6 bases; junction bases not matched to a gene: 18. The CDR3 DNA sequence: TGTGCCAGCAGTCCACTACTTATAGCCAGGGGGCACAGCAATGAGCAGTTCTTC. Its translation: CASSPLLIARGHSNEQFF.

V is TRBV19 and J is TRBJ1-3; D call uncertain. The ends were cut back, 3 bases at V and 5 bases at J, with 8 bases in the middle. CDR1 is LNHDA and CDR2 is SQIVND in the germline V gene (reference sequence). The CDR3 runs 13 residues. CDR3 region: CASSIQFRNTIYF. The CDR3 region has the DNA TGTGCCAGTAGTATCCAGTTTCGAAACACCATATATTTT.

The chain employs TRBV6-5 and TRBJ2-1; TRBD2 might be the D (5 bases). The CDR3 is 13 residues long. Trimming stripped 0 bases from V and 6 bases from J, with 6 bases between. Germline CDR1 reads MNHEY; CDR2 reads SVGAGI. This chain's CDR3 is CASSYSRVNEQFF. In DNA, the CDR3 is TGTGCCAGCAGTTACTCGAGGGTCAATGAGCAGTTCTTC.

The CDR3 sequence: CAISETSGRGSYNEQFF. The DNA of the CDR3 is TGTGCCATCAGTGAAACGAGCGGGAGAGGTTCCTACAATGAGCAGTTCTTC. The rearrangement joins TRBV10-3 to TRBJ2-1, with TRBD2 matching 8 bases. CDR1 and CDR2 from the germline V gene are ENHRY and SYGVKD. This CDR3 contains 17 residues. With 3 bases clipped from V and 1 base from J, the junction kept 8 bases outside the gene matches.

The CDR3 spells CASSLSGAQETQYF. The CDR3 DNA is TGTGCCAGCAGTTTATCAGGGGCCCAAGAGACCCAGTACTTC. The chain joins TRBV27 to TRBJ2-5; D is perhaps TRBD1 (5 bases). Trimming shortened V by 0 bases and J by 1 base, and 6 bases separated the two germline ends. CDR1 and CDR2 (germline): MNHEY, SMNVEV (reference sequence). This CDR3 has 14 residues.

This chain joins TRBV29-1 and TRBJ2-7; D possibly corresponds to TRBD1 (6 bases). This CDR3 has 14 amino acids. Germline lookup yields CDR1 SQVTM and CDR2 ANQGSEA. V gave up 0 bases and J gave up 6 bases, with 15 bases separating them. For the CDR3, the DNA is TGCAGCGTTGAAGATGGGAACAGGGAGTCCGAGCAGTACTTC. This sequence encodes CSVEDGNRESEQYF.

The sample holds a few counts of this clone. The J gene is TRBJ1-3, the V gene TRBV4-1, with 9 nucleotides matching TRBD1. After removal of 4 bases from V and 0 bases from J, the junction contained 10 bases not matched to a gene. The CDR3 has 18 residues. Germline lookup yields CDR1 MGHRA and CDR2 YSYEKL. The CDR3 loop is CASSRPGTGPSSGNTIYF. The CDR3 region has the DNA TGCGCCAGCAGCCGGCCCGGGACAGGGCCGAGCTCTGGAAACACCATATATTTT.

The V and J genes are TRBV5-1 and TRBJ1-1; D is possibly TRBD1 (6 bases). The V end lost 8 bases, the J end lost 0 bases, and 11 bases lay between the germline ends. The CDR3 extends over 13 amino acids. The germline V gene encodes CDR1 SGHRS and CDR2 YFSETQ. CDR3 coding DNA: TGCGCCAGTTCGACAGGAGTGAACACTGAAGCTTTCTTT. It is translated as CASSTGVNTEAFF.

This clone has just one count. V and J are TRBV4-3 and TRBJ2-3; D is possibly TRBD2 (5 bases). This CDR3 is built from 17 residues. Germline V gene sequence: CDR1 LGHNA, CDR2 YSLEER. Deletions cut 0 bases from V and 0 bases from J, with 13 bases between. CDR3 in amino acids: CASSQEGSGPSTDTQYF. In DNA form, the CDR3 reads TGCGCCAGCAGCCAAGAAGGGAGCGGTCCTAGCACAGATACGCAGTATTTT.

A few counts support this clone. The chain recombines TRBV2 with TRBJ1-5, with 10 bases fitting TRBD1. Germline CDR1 SNHLY, CDR2 FYNNEI. The CDR3 contains 18 residues. The V gene end was trimmed by 8 bases and the J gene end by 2 bases; junction bases not matched to a gene: 15. The CDR3 nucleotides read TGTGCCAGCTCCGGACCCAGGACAGGGGGTAGGGGCAATCAGCCCCAGCATTTT. This encodes CASSGPRTGGRGNQPQHF.

The genes are TRBV10-3 and TRBJ2-7; 7 nucleotides agree with TRBD1. Germline-derived CDR1 and CDR2 are ENHRY and SYGVKD. J gave up 2 bases and V 8 bases, and 3 bases lay outside the gene matches. The CDR3 covers 12 residues. CDR3 DNA: TGTGCCATCGGACAGGCACCCTACGAGCAGTACTTC. Its translation is CAIGQAPYEQYF.

The chain combines TRBV27 with TRBJ2-2; 11 nucleotides match TRBD2. This CDR3 comprises 14 residues. CDR1 is MNHEY, CDR2 SMNVEV, per germline (reference sequence). V gave up 6 bases and J gave up 4 bases; unmatched junction bases: 1. The CDR3 DNA reads as TGTGCCAGCAGACTAGCGGGAGCCACCGGGGAGCTGTTTTTT. Translating gives CASRLAGATGELFF.

This chain links TRBV19 with TRBJ1-1, with a possible D match to TRBD1 (5 bases). This CDR3 region has 14 residues. CDR1 is LNHDA, CDR2 SQIVND, per germline (reference sequence). The germline V and J ends were trimmed by 6 bases and 1 base, with 12 bases remaining between them. This CDR3 reads CASSKTVQNTEAFF. The CDR3 DNA reads as TGTGCCAGTAGCAAGACAGTGCAGAACACTGAAGCTTTCTTT. The full variable domain, its missing parts supplied by reference TRBV19 and TRBJ1-1, is DGGITQSPKYLFRKEGQNVTLSCEQNLNHDAMYWYRQDPGQGLRLIYYSQIVNDFQKGDIAEGYSVSREKKESFPLTVTSAQKNPTAFYLCASSKTVQNTEAFFGQGTRLTVV.

This chain uses TRBV27 with TRBJ1-2; 7 bases map to TRBD1. CDR1 and CDR2 (germline): MNHEY, SMNVEV (reference sequence). The CDR3 is made up of 14 amino acids. The ends lost 5 bases at V and 7 bases at J; junction bases unmatched: 10. The CDR3 DNA follows: TGTGCCAGCAGTCCAGACAGGGATTACGGTGGCTACACCTTC. It codes for CASSPDRDYGGYTF.